The 10 T cell receptor beta chains given below trace back to one sample, sequenced in a study of blood T cells in healthy people across ages. With a J-beta primer mix and a sample-barcoded 5' primer, a second PCR ran 7 to 11 cycles. One entry per CDR3 protein, called by TCRdb with MiXCR from the 5' RACE reads. The sample lists over a million distinct CDR3 sequences; roughly 43% were seen once. Sequenced: blood. These TCRs come from a woman in her late teens or twenties in good health.

The rearrangement uses TRBV4-2 and TRBJ2-3; the match to TRBD2 covers 8 bases. The CDR3 totals 15 residues. The ends lost 4 bases at V and 4 bases at J; junction bases unmatched: 7. In germline, CDR1 is LGHNA, CDR2 YNFKEQ. The CDR3 region has the DNA TGTGCCAGCAGCCCCCTCGGGGGGGGTCCAGATACGCAGTATTTT. Translation gives CASSPLGGGPDTQYF.

The rearrangement links TRBV20-1 to TRBJ2-5, with D possibly matching TRBD2 (6 bases). CDR1 is DFQATT, CDR2 SNEGSKA, per germline (reference sequence). The CDR3 runs 12 residues. V was shortened by 2 bases and J by 11 bases, with 15 bases between the two germline ends. The CDR3, as DNA: TGCAGTGCTAGACTCGTTCCGGGGGAGCAGTACTTC. Residues: CSARLVPGEQYF.

The genes are TRBV4-1 and TRBJ2-5; maybe TRBD2 (7 bases). The end of the DNA aligns better with TRBJ2-7, so the J call may be wrong. The germline V gene has CDR1 MGHRA and CDR2 YSYEKL. This CDR3 has 16 residues. In DNA form, the CDR3 reads TGCGCCAGCAGCCCGTTGAGGGGGAGGGCCAGCTACGAGCAGTACTTC. Residues: CASSPLRGRASYEQYF.

This clonotype was recorded a few times. The rearrangement joins TRBV20-1 to TRBJ1-2, with TRBD1 as a possible D gene (6 bases). Trimming removed 1 base at V and 5 bases at J, with 11 bases between. Germline loops: CDR1 DFQATT, CDR2 SNEGSKA (reference sequence). The CDR3 loop spans 13 amino acids. This chain's CDR3 is CSARVGGWYGYTF. In DNA form, the CDR3 reads TGCAGTGCTAGAGTGGGGGGCTGGTATGGCTACACCTTC.

This clonotype was picked up a small number of times. The V and J genes are TRBV4-3 and TRBJ2-7; D is perhaps TRBD1 (6 bases). The V and J ends lost 0 bases and 3 bases respectively, with 9 bases between them. This CDR3 has 14 residues. Per germline, CDR1 LGHNA and CDR2 YSLEER. CDR3 loop: CASSQDSTGYEQYF. The CDR3 bases are TGCGCCAGCAGCCAAGATTCGACAGGCTACGAGCAGTACTTC.

The chain couples TRBV29-1 to TRBJ1-1, with no clear D. V was clipped by 6 bases and J by 7 bases, with 9 bases between them. This CDR3 has 10 amino acids. Germline-derived CDR1 and CDR2 are SQVTM and ANQGSEA. The CDR3 loop is CSVFSREAFF. The CDR3 coding sequence is TGCAGCGTCTTCTCGCGTGAAGCTTTCTTT.

This chain joins TRBV2 and TRBJ2-3; TRBD2 matches at 8 bases. The CDR3 is 18 residues long. Germline CDR1 and CDR2: SNHLY and FYNNEI. The J segment lost 2 bases and the V segment lost 10 bases, leaving 20 bases of the junction unmatched. In DNA form, the CDR3 reads TGTGCCATCCTTCAAAGGACTAGCCGCTGGGAAAACACAGATACGCAGTATTTT. The encoded protein is CAILQRTSRWENTDTQYF. The variable domain in full, with the rest retrieved from reference TRBV2 and TRBJ2-3, is EPEVTQTPSHQVTQMGQEVILRCVPISNHLYFYWYRQILGQKVEFLVSFYNNEISEKSEIFDDQFSVERPDGSNFTLKIRSTKLEDSAMYFCAILQRTSRWENTDTQYFGPGTRLTVL.

This clonotype appeared a few times. The chain joins TRBV7-6 to TRBJ2-1; D call uncertain. The ends were cut back, 3 bases at V and 5 bases at J, with 5 bases in the middle. The CDR3 consists of 12 residues. Germline V gene lookup returns CDR1 SGHVS and CDR2 FNYEAQ. The CDR3 coding sequence is TGTGCCAGCAGCTTTACAGACAATGAGCAGTTCTTC. It is translated as CASSFTDNEQFF.

This clonotype was observed a handful of times. The chain combines TRBV4-3 with TRBJ2-1; 9 nucleotides agree with TRBD2. Per the germline V gene, CDR1 is LGHNA and CDR2 is YSLEER. The CDR3 extends over 17 amino acids. The junction had 11 bases not matched to a gene; V was cut back by 3 bases and J by 5 bases. CDR3: CASSQHLSGRLDNEQFF. In DNA, the CDR3 is TGCGCCAGCAGCCAGCACCTCAGCGGGAGGTTAGACAATGAGCAGTTCTTC.

This clonotype was detected only a few times. The CDR3 nucleotides read TGCAGTGCCTGGCTGGGCGGGAACACCGGGGAGCTGTTTTTT. Translated: CSAWLGGNTGELFF. The chain is built from TRBV20-1 and TRBJ2-2; no firm D call. Trimming took 6 bases from V and 1 from J, leaving 12 bases between them. The V gene's germline CDR1 is DFQATT and CDR2 SNEGSKA (reference sequence). CDR3 size: 14 residues.